The sequence of this T cell receptor beta chain was determined in a study of blood T cell repertoires in COVID-19. Study background: Donors in the United States, Italy and Spain gave samples during acute or convalescent COVID-19. PBMCs, B-cell-depleted T cells, or T cells provided the cDNA or gDNA that made up the material.

Germline V lookup: CDR1 SGDLS, CDR2 YYNGEE. Unmatched junction bases numbered 3, after V lost 1 base and J lost 2 bases. This CDR3 is 14 amino acids long. In the original processing: For nucleated cells, counts were estimated from reference gene primer amplification. The repertoire was sequenced with immunoSEQ multiplex PCR; TCRdb's copy has only in-frame clones and lacks some. Clone size and V and J calls were adopted from that table, with D and trimming inferred from the DNA. The data show some 240,000 clones, with around 84% seen just once and roughly 13% held by the top ten. This clone was counted a few times.

The sample consisted of peripheral blood. This sequence was found in a human donor in a cohort sampled during active COVID-19. This sequence joins TRBV9 and TRBJ2-7; 7 bases agree with TRBD2. The CDR3 here is CASSVQGGPYEQYF. CDR3 sequence (DNA): TGTGCCAGCAGCGTACAGGGAGGGCCCTACGAGCAGTACTTC. The variable domain in full, with the rest retrieved from reference TRBV9 and TRBJ2-7, is DSGVTQTPKHLITATGQRVTLRCSPRSGDLSVYWYQQSLDQGLQFLIQYYNGEERAKGNILERFSAQQFPDLHSELNLSSLELGDSALYFCASSVQGGPYEQYFGPGTRLTVT.